One T cell receptor (beta chain) is described in this entry. The antigen is undetermined. PCR involved 60 Vbeta and 13 Jbeta primers. Methods used by the authors: Roughly 12 million of 80 million or so unique TCR beta chains were shared, per a later count. Profiling relied on immunoSEQ multiplex PCR, and the TCRdb table lists in-frame clones only, not all of them. V and J calls and clone size are those listed in that table; D and trimming were worked out from the DNA. Among about 160,000 clones listed, approximately 70% were seen once. This sample stems from a study of cytomegalovirus exposure and HLA in healthy donors. Study-wide background: The early release's HLA-typed donors yielded 78 million or so unique TCRs. General study results and limits: CMV antigen specificity was confirmed in vitro for a few CMV-associated chains. Among the most significant clusters, several appeared linked to common viral pathogens in a later analysis.

Germline V gene sequence: CDR1 GTSNPN, CDR2 SVGIG (reference sequence). The CDR3 runs to 12 residues. V was shortened by 5 bases and J by 3 bases, with 10 bases between the two germline ends. This clonotype was obtained from a man aged 35 to 55 in good health and CMV-seropositive. Sequenced sample: PBMCs. V usage is TRBV30 and J usage is TRBJ1-1, with D possibly TRBD1 on 6 matching bases. The CDR3: CAWEGGDTEAFF. CDR3 DNA: TGTGCCTGGGAAGGGGGGGACACTGAAGCTTTCTTT.